A selection of T cell receptor beta chains follows, all from one sample in a study of shared clonotypes between healthy human individuals. The protocol was immunoSEQ multiplex PCR, while the TCRdb copy is restricted to in-frame clones and leaves out a portion. The sample carries 950,000 to 1,300,000 clones, around 76% recorded once. The sequenced material came from memory CD4+ T cells sorted from blood. All receptors derive from a man aged 18 to 30 in good health. Both conserved end residues are part of each CDR3. A D gene is named only where the DNA matches it firmly. Clone size is stated in some rows and not others, as once, few, many or a class when expanded.

cdr3_length: 16
v_call: TRBV6-1
d_call: .
clone_size: few
j_call: TRBJ2-5
cdr3_aa: CASSDSWSAYQETQYF
cdr3_nt: TGTGCCAGCAGTGATTCGTGGTCTGCGTACCAAGAGACCCAGTACTTC

cdr3_length: 15
v_call: TRBV6-1
d_call: TRBD1
clone_size: .
j_call: TRBJ1-1
cdr3_aa: CASRAVDRENTEAFF
cdr3_nt: TGTGCCAGCAGAGCCGTGGACAGGGAGAACACTGAAGCTTTCTTT

cdr3_length: 15
v_call: TRBV2
d_call: TRBD2
clone_size: .
j_call: TRBJ2-5
cdr3_aa: CASVPGLAAKETQYF
cdr3_nt: TGTGCCAGTGTCCCGGGACTAGCGGCTAAAGAGACCCAGTACTTC

cdr3_length: 17
v_call: TRBV7-9
d_call: TRBD2
clone_size: .
j_call: TRBJ2-1
cdr3_aa: CASSFRASGSQGNEQFF
cdr3_nt: TGTGCCAGCAGCTTTAGGGCTAGCGGGTCCCAGGGGAATGAGCAGTTCTTC

cdr3_length: 16
v_call: TRBV4-1
d_call: TRBD1
clone_size: .
j_call: TRBJ1-4
cdr3_aa: CASSQPPGQAGEKLFF
cdr3_nt: TGCGCCAGCAGCCAACCTCCGGGACAGGCGGGGGAAAAACTGTTTTTT

cdr3_length: 14
v_call: TRBV5-6
d_call: .
clone_size: .
j_call: TRBJ1-2
cdr3_aa: CASSLPGSNYGYTF
cdr3_nt: TGTGCCAGCAGCTTGCCCGGCAGCAACTATGGCTACACCTTC

cdr3_length: 13
v_call: TRBV6-1
d_call: .
clone_size: .
j_call: TRBJ1-2
cdr3_aa: CASSEIGPYGYTF
cdr3_nt: TGTGCCAGCAGTGAAATAGGGCCCTATGGCTACACCTTC

cdr3_length: 19
v_call: TRBV5-5
d_call: TRBD2
clone_size: .
j_call: TRBJ2-6
cdr3_aa: CASSSRAGVSLSGANVLTF
cdr3_nt: TGTGCCAGCAGCTCTAGAGCGGGAGTTTCCCTCTCTGGGGCCAACGTCCTGACTTTC

cdr3_length: 14
v_call: TRBV19
d_call: TRBD1
clone_size: .
j_call: TRBJ2-7
cdr3_aa: CASSRQGDTYEQYF
cdr3_nt: TGTGCCAGTAGTCGACAGGGGGATACCTACGAGCAGTACTTC

cdr3_length: 12
v_call: TRBV18
d_call: .
clone_size: .
j_call: TRBJ1-1
cdr3_aa: CASSQDITEAFF
cdr3_nt: TGTGCCAGCTCTCAGGACATCACTGAAGCTTTCTTT

cdr3_length: 16
v_call: TRBV28
d_call: TRBD2
clone_size: .
j_call: TRBJ2-1
cdr3_aa: CASSLLSGSGGLEQFF
cdr3_nt: TGTGCCAGCAGTTTACTAAGTGGGAGCGGGGGCTTAGAGCAGTTCTTC

cdr3_length: 14
v_call: TRBV7-7
d_call: .
clone_size: .
j_call: TRBJ2-5
cdr3_aa: CASRSTPTEETQYF
cdr3_nt: TGTGCCAGCAGGTCGACGCCGACGGAAGAGACCCAGTACTTC

cdr3_length: 17
v_call: TRBV14
d_call: .
clone_size: .
j_call: TRBJ2-7
cdr3_aa: CASSQGLAGTSTYEQYF
cdr3_nt: TGTGCCAGCAGCCAAGGCCTTGCCGGGACATCGACCTACGAGCAGTACTTC

cdr3_length: 16
v_call: TRBV7-2
d_call: .
clone_size: .
j_call: TRBJ1-4
cdr3_aa: CASSLEPPTTNEKLFF
cdr3_nt: TGTGCCAGCAGCCTAGAGCCCCCCACAACTAATGAAAAACTGTTTTTT

cdr3_length: 16
v_call: TRBV5-1
d_call: TRBD1
clone_size: .
j_call: TRBJ2-2
cdr3_aa: CASSPGGQGNTGELFF
cdr3_nt: TGCGCCAGCAGCCCCGGAGGACAGGGGAACACCGGGGAGCTGTTTTTT

cdr3_length: 15
v_call: TRBV5-6
d_call: TRBD1
clone_size: .
j_call: TRBJ2-1
cdr3_aa: CASSQGQSSYNEQFF
cdr3_nt: TGTGCCAGCAGCCAGGGACAGAGCTCCTACAATGAGCAGTTCTTC

cdr3_length: 15
v_call: TRBV15
d_call: TRBD1
clone_size: .
j_call: TRBJ1-6
cdr3_aa: CATSRRGQGDSPLHF
cdr3_nt: TGTGCCACCAGCAGGAGGGGACAGGGAGATTCACCCCTCCACTTT

cdr3_length: 11
v_call: TRBV6-5
d_call: .
clone_size: .
j_call: TRBJ1-2
cdr3_aa: CASSELGGYTF
cdr3_nt: TGTGCCAGCAGTGAACTTGGCGGCTACACCTTC

cdr3_length: 13
v_call: TRBV5-6
d_call: .
clone_size: .
j_call: TRBJ1-1
cdr3_aa: CASSLMPGEGAFF
cdr3_nt: TGTGCCAGCAGCTTGATGCCCGGCGAGGGAGCTTTCTTT

cdr3_length: 14
v_call: TRBV5-1
d_call: .
clone_size: .
j_call: TRBJ1-4
cdr3_aa: CASSLAAENEKLFF
cdr3_nt: TGCGCCAGCAGCTTGGCCGCGGAAAATGAAAAACTGTTTTTT

cdr3_length: 16
v_call: TRBV28
d_call: .
clone_size: .
j_call: TRBJ2-3
cdr3_aa: CASSPLGGAIGGTQYF
cdr3_nt: TGTGCCAGCAGTCCCTTAGGGGGGGCGATCGGAGGTACGCAGTATTTT

cdr3_length: 19
v_call: TRBV18
d_call: TRBD2
clone_size: .
j_call: TRBJ2-1
cdr3_aa: CASSPRPGLAGGPINEQFF
cdr3_nt: TGTGCCAGCTCACCACGTCCGGGTCTAGCGGGAGGGCCGATCAATGAGCAGTTCTTC

cdr3_length: 15
v_call: TRBV6-6
d_call: .
clone_size: .
j_call: TRBJ2-5
cdr3_aa: CASSYPPPLQETQYF
cdr3_nt: TGTGCCAGCAGTTACCCTCCCCCACTTCAAGAGACCCAGTACTTC

cdr3_length: 14
v_call: TRBV6-1
d_call: TRBD2
clone_size: .
j_call: TRBJ2-5
cdr3_aa: CATNSGIVTETQYF
cdr3_nt: TGTGCGACAAATAGCGGGATTGTTACGGAGACCCAGTACTTC

cdr3_length: 14
v_call: TRBV6-1
d_call: .
clone_size: many
j_call: TRBJ1-2
cdr3_aa: CASSEHPRAYGYTF
cdr3_nt: TGTGCCAGCAGTGAACACCCTAGGGCCTATGGCTACACCTTC

cdr3_length: 15
v_call: TRBV13
d_call: .
clone_size: .
j_call: TRBJ1-1
cdr3_aa: CASRRGRARNTEAFF
cdr3_nt: TGTGCCAGCAGACGGGGCAGGGCCCGGAACACTGAAGCTTTCTTT

cdr3_length: 13
v_call: TRBV27
d_call: .
clone_size: .
j_call: TRBJ2-7
cdr3_aa: CASSLYQGYEQYF
cdr3_nt: TGTGCCAGCAGTTTATATCAGGGCTACGAGCAGTACTTC

cdr3_length: 13
v_call: TRBV11-1
d_call: TRBD1
clone_size: few
j_call: TRBJ1-5
cdr3_aa: CASSRDRTGPQHF
cdr3_nt: TGTGCCAGCAGCAGGGACAGGACCGGGCCCCAGCATTTT

cdr3_length: 15
v_call: TRBV7-3
d_call: TRBD2
clone_size: .
j_call: TRBJ2-5
cdr3_aa: CASSQTGLAAETQYF
cdr3_nt: TGTGCCAGCAGCCAAACGGGACTAGCGGCAGAGACCCAGTACTTC

cdr3_length: 14
v_call: TRBV30
d_call: .
clone_size: .
j_call: TRBJ2-1
cdr3_aa: CAWGGAGRYNEQFF
cdr3_nt: TGTGCCTGGGGCGGGGCGGGGCGCTACAATGAGCAGTTCTTC

cdr3_length: 16
v_call: TRBV5-1
d_call: TRBD2
clone_size: .
j_call: TRBJ2-4
cdr3_aa: CASSLEAGVGENIQYF
cdr3_nt: TGCGCCAGCAGCTTGGAAGCGGGAGTTGGAGAAAACATTCAGTACTTC

cdr3_length: 13
v_call: TRBV6-1
d_call: .
clone_size: .
j_call: TRBJ2-7
cdr3_aa: CASSDDSGYEQYF
cdr3_nt: TGTGCCAGCAGTGACGACAGCGGCTACGAGCAGTACTTC

cdr3_length: 11
v_call: TRBV20-1
d_call: .
clone_size: .
j_call: TRBJ2-1
cdr3_aa: CSAGRSGEQFF
cdr3_nt: TGCAGTGCCGGGCGGTCGGGGGAGCAGTTCTTC

cdr3_length: 14
v_call: TRBV6-5
d_call: TRBD1
clone_size: .
j_call: TRBJ1-6
cdr3_aa: CASRTGGYYSPLHF
cdr3_nt: TGTGCCAGCAGGACAGGGGGCTATTATTCACCCCTCCACTTT

cdr3_length: 13
v_call: TRBV2
d_call: .
clone_size: once
j_call: TRBJ2-5
cdr3_aa: CASRGDFQETQYF
cdr3_nt: TGTGCCAGCAGAGGAGACTTCCAAGAGACCCAGTACTTC

cdr3_length: 14
v_call: TRBV5-5
d_call: TRBD1
clone_size: .
j_call: TRBJ1-5
cdr3_aa: CASSFDRDGQPQHF
cdr3_nt: TGTGCCAGCAGCTTTGACAGGGACGGTCAGCCCCAGCATTTT

cdr3_length: 16
v_call: TRBV5-1
d_call: TRBD1
clone_size: .
j_call: TRBJ2-3
cdr3_aa: CASSLKGGGSTDTQYF
cdr3_nt: TGCGCCAGCAGCTTGAAAGGGGGCGGGAGCACAGATACGCAGTATTTT

cdr3_length: 12
v_call: TRBV6-5
d_call: .
clone_size: .
j_call: TRBJ1-2
cdr3_aa: CASNEGRYGYTF
cdr3_nt: TGTGCCAGCAACGAAGGCCGGTATGGCTACACCTTC

cdr3_length: 15
v_call: TRBV4-2
d_call: TRBD2
clone_size: .
j_call: TRBJ2-3
cdr3_aa: CASSQRAGAWDTQYF
cdr3_nt: TGTGCCAGCAGCCAAAGAGCGGGGGCTTGGGATACGCAGTATTTT

cdr3_length: 16
v_call: TRBV18
d_call: TRBD2
clone_size: .
j_call: TRBJ2-1
cdr3_aa: CASSPPQTSVHNEQFF
cdr3_nt: TGTGCCAGCTCACCACCACAAACTAGCGTACACAATGAGCAGTTCTTC

cdr3_length: 14
v_call: TRBV2
d_call: TRBD2
clone_size: .
j_call: TRBJ2-5
cdr3_aa: CASSAYRGGETQYF
cdr3_nt: TGTGCCAGCAGTGCCTACCGGGGGGGAGAGACCCAGTACTTC

cdr3_length: 13
v_call: TRBV7-2
d_call: TRBD1
clone_size: .
j_call: TRBJ1-5
cdr3_aa: CASSQDREQPQHF
cdr3_nt: TGTGCCAGCAGCCAGGACAGGGAACAGCCCCAGCATTTT